Detailed here is one TCR beta chain. This entry belongs to a study of blood T cell repertoires in COVID-19. CDR1 is MNHEY and CDR2 is SVGAGI in the germline V gene. Unmatched junction bases numbered 9, after V lost 7 bases and J lost 4 bases. The CDR3 has 14 residues. Clones were sequenced by immunoSEQ multiplex PCR, and TCRdb holds only the in-frame ones, with some missing. The data hold 45,000 to 60,000 clones, with around four fifths observed a single time. The TCR comes from an elderly woman with acute or convalescent COVID-19. Source material: peripheral blood. This chain uses TRBV6-5 with TRBJ1-1; 7 nucleotides align to TRBD1. The CDR3 nucleotides are TGTGCCAGCATTCGGGGGCAGGGGGGCACTGAAGCTTTCTTT. This encodes CASIRGQGGTEAFF.